The present TCR beta chain was sequenced within a study of regulatory T cells in long-lasting Graves disease. As for time point: newly diagnosed GD, antithyroid drugs for less than 3 months. PBMCs provided the RNA from which the TCR library was made. CDR3 length equals 16 residues. Germline V gives CDR1 WSHSY, CDR2 SAAADI. V was pared by 0 bases and J by 3 bases, with 14 bases between. With iRepertoire HTBI primers and Arm-PCR of CDR3 regions, TCR beta libraries were built. TCRdb re-analysed the multiplex PCR reads in MiXCR, keeping a single row per CDR3 protein. Altogether under 450,000 distinct CDR3 sequences are present, 12% being singletons, with the ten largest covering 18%. In addition, the sample was reused for a study of T cells in Graves' hyperthyroidism and ophthalmopathy.

Sequencing used peripheral blood mononuclear cells (PBMCs), obtained at new diagnosis, from a patient treated with antithyroid drugs. This chain joins TRBV10-2 and TRBJ1-1; D gene ambiguous. This sequence was found in a woman between 18 and 29 years old with Graves disease. The CDR3 DNA reads TGCGCCAGCAGTGAGTCGAGTTATGGGGTTGACACTGAAGCTTTCTTT. As protein: CASSESSYGVDTEAFF.